Listed below are T cell receptor beta chains from one sample, sequenced in a study of T-cell memory formation after mild COVID-19. MiXCR, applied by TCRdb to the 5' RACE reads, yields one record per CDR3 protein. In the table there are some 200,000 distinct CDR3 sequences, over 7.5% of which are singletons. Sequencing was carried out using PBMCs or a T cell subset sorted from them (not recorded which). These receptors were obtained from a young man who had mild COVID-19 (a few samples of this study predate the infection). Cell type and time point are not known. Each CDR3 is given with its conserved first and last residue. The order of the fields is D gene, J gene, clone size, V gene, CDR3 protein, CDR3 DNA. D genes are given only for firm matches. Only some rows state a clone size, as once, few, many or a class for expanded clones.

D gene: .; J gene: TRBJ2-5; clone size: .; V gene: TRBV20-1; CDR3 protein: CSAGASGAETQYF; CDR3 DNA: TGCAGTGCGGGGGCTAGTGGGGCCGAGACCCAGTACTTC
D gene: TRBD2; J gene: TRBJ2-1; clone size: many; V gene: TRBV7-9; CDR3 protein: CASSLTSGGANEQFF; CDR3 DNA: TGTGCCAGCAGCTTAACTAGCGGGGGGGCAAATGAGCAGTTCTTC
D gene: TRBD1; J gene: TRBJ1-1; clone size: .; V gene: TRBV7-9; CDR3 protein: CASSLGDRLDAEAFF; CDR3 DNA: TGTGCCAGCAGCTTAGGGGACAGACTAGACGCGGAAGCTTTCTTT
D gene: .; J gene: TRBJ2-1; clone size: .; V gene: TRBV5-1; CDR3 protein: CASSPDPENEQFF; CDR3 DNA: TGCGCCAGCAGCCCAGACCCGGAGAATGAGCAGTTCTTC
D gene: .; J gene: TRBJ2-7; clone size: .; V gene: TRBV20-1; CDR3 protein: CSARNVGPEQYF; CDR3 DNA: TGCAGTGCTAGAAATGTGGGACCCGAGCAGTACTTC
D gene: .; J gene: TRBJ2-6; clone size: few; V gene: TRBV3-1; CDR3 protein: CASSQEPQVLTF; CDR3 DNA: TGTGCCAGCAGCCAAGAACCCCAGGTCCTGACTTTC
D gene: TRBD2; J gene: TRBJ2-3; clone size: .; V gene: TRBV5-1; CDR3 protein: CASSWGTSGGDTQYF; CDR3 DNA: TGCGCCAGCAGCTGGGGGACTAGCGGGGGAGATACGCAGTATTTT
D gene: .; J gene: TRBJ1-5; clone size: .; V gene: TRBV27; CDR3 protein: CASSLWGRNQPQHF; CDR3 DNA: TGTGCCAGCAGTTTATGGGGGCGGAATCAGCCCCAGCATTTT
D gene: TRBD2; J gene: TRBJ2-1; clone size: .; V gene: TRBV20-1; CDR3 protein: CSAILSGGPNEQFF; CDR3 DNA: TGCAGTGCTATTTTAAGCGGGGGACCGAATGAGCAGTTCTTC
D gene: .; J gene: TRBJ2-4; clone size: .; V gene: TRBV29-1; CDR3 protein: CSVETSAGTNQYF; CDR3 DNA: TGCAGCGTTGAGACCTCCGCCGGGACAAATCAGTACTTC
D gene: TRBD2; J gene: TRBJ2-3; clone size: .; V gene: TRBV7-2; CDR3 protein: CASSRTSGGQTDTQYF; CDR3 DNA: TGTGCCAGCAGCCGAACTAGCGGGGGTCAAACAGATACGCAGTATTTT
D gene: .; J gene: TRBJ1-1; clone size: many; V gene: TRBV7-9; CDR3 protein: CASSLVSADTEAFF; CDR3 DNA: TGTGCCAGCAGCTTAGTCTCGGCGGACACTGAAGCTTTCTTT
D gene: TRBD1; J gene: TRBJ1-3; clone size: many; V gene: TRBV4-2; CDR3 protein: CASSQGGQGRGNTIYF; CDR3 DNA: TGTGCCAGCAGCCAAGGCGGACAGGGGAGAGGAAACACCATATATTTT
D gene: TRBD1; J gene: TRBJ2-3; clone size: many; V gene: TRBV5-5; CDR3 protein: CASSLDRGADTQYF; CDR3 DNA: TGTGCCAGCAGCTTGGACAGGGGCGCAGATACGCAGTATTTT
D gene: TRBD1; J gene: TRBJ2-1; clone size: .; V gene: TRBV10-1; CDR3 protein: CASSEFPGTGGNEQFF; CDR3 DNA: TGCGCCAGCAGTGAGTTCCCTGGGACAGGGGGCAATGAGCAGTTCTTC
D gene: TRBD1; J gene: TRBJ1-1; clone size: .; V gene: TRBV6-1; CDR3 protein: CASSEYRTGLNTEAFF; CDR3 DNA: TGTGCCAGCAGTGAATACCGGACAGGGCTGAACACTGAAGCTTTCTTT
D gene: TRBD2; J gene: TRBJ2-5; clone size: few; V gene: TRBV5-1; CDR3 protein: CASTVAGQETQYF; CDR3 DNA: TGCGCCAGCACGGTAGCGGGGCAAGAGACCCAGTACTTC
D gene: TRBD2; J gene: TRBJ2-2; clone size: .; V gene: TRBV5-1; CDR3 protein: CASSGLAENTGELFF; CDR3 DNA: TGCGCCAGCAGCGGACTAGCGGAAAACACCGGGGAGCTGTTTTTT
D gene: TRBD2; J gene: TRBJ2-1; clone size: few; V gene: TRBV5-4; CDR3 protein: CASSLLAPSGNEQFF; CDR3 DNA: TGTGCCAGCAGCTTACTAGCGCCCTCGGGGAATGAGCAGTTCTTC
D gene: .; J gene: TRBJ1-1; clone size: many; V gene: TRBV20-1; CDR3 protein: CSARVGGANTEAFF; CDR3 DNA: TGCAGTGCTAGAGTCGGGGGCGCCAACACTGAAGCTTTCTTT
D gene: TRBD2; J gene: TRBJ2-1; clone size: .; V gene: TRBV20-1; CDR3 protein: CSARFGTSVGEQFF; CDR3 DNA: TGCAGTGCTAGATTTGGGACTAGCGTTGGTGAGCAGTTCTTC
D gene: .; J gene: TRBJ1-6; clone size: many; V gene: TRBV5-1; CDR3 protein: CASSLKQDSPLHF; CDR3 DNA: TGCGCCAGCAGCTTAAAACAGGATTCACCCCTCCACTTT
D gene: TRBD1; J gene: TRBJ2-7; clone size: .; V gene: TRBV6-5; CDR3 protein: CASSYSTGQLYEQYF; CDR3 DNA: TGTGCCAGCAGTTACTCGACGGGACAGTTATACGAGCAGTACTTC
D gene: TRBD2; J gene: TRBJ2-1; clone size: few; V gene: TRBV6-5; CDR3 protein: CASRGLDGGAIYNEQFF; CDR3 DNA: TGTGCCAGCAGGGGCCTTGACGGGGGGGCGATCTACAATGAGCAGTTCTTC
D gene: .; J gene: TRBJ1-3; clone size: .; V gene: TRBV20-1; CDR3 protein: CSARNRAGNTIYF; CDR3 DNA: TGCAGTGCTAGGAATAGGGCCGGAAACACCATATATTTT
D gene: .; J gene: TRBJ1-1; clone size: few; V gene: TRBV5-1; CDR3 protein: CASSLEGREWDTEAFF; CDR3 DNA: TGCGCCAGCAGCTTGGAGGGGCGGGAATGGGACACTGAAGCTTTCTTT
D gene: TRBD2; J gene: TRBJ2-7; clone size: few; V gene: TRBV7-2; CDR3 protein: CASRELAGPQYF; CDR3 DNA: TGTGCCAGCAGGGAACTAGCGGGTCCCCAGTACTTC
D gene: TRBD1; J gene: TRBJ1-2; clone size: .; V gene: TRBV5-1; CDR3 protein: CASAGTGGGYTF; CDR3 DNA: TGCGCCAGCGCCGGGACAGGGGGCGGCTACACCTTC
D gene: .; J gene: TRBJ1-1; clone size: .; V gene: TRBV2; CDR3 protein: CASSVVDTEAFF; CDR3 DNA: TGTGCCAGCAGTGTTGTAGACACTGAAGCTTTCTTT
D gene: .; J gene: TRBJ2-1; clone size: many; V gene: TRBV6-2/TRBV6-3; CDR3 protein: CASRLGNYNEQFF; CDR3 DNA: TGTGCCAGCCGACTTGGTAACTACAATGAGCAGTTCTTC
D gene: TRBD1; J gene: TRBJ2-5; clone size: few; V gene: TRBV18; CDR3 protein: CASSPRQGDGETQYF; CDR3 DNA: TGTGCCAGCTCACCGCGACAGGGTGATGGGGAGACCCAGTACTTC
D gene: .; J gene: TRBJ1-2; clone size: .; V gene: TRBV9; CDR3 protein: CASSAGTLYGYTF; CDR3 DNA: TGTGCCAGCAGCGCAGGGACTCTCTATGGCTACACCTTC
D gene: TRBD2; J gene: TRBJ2-3; clone size: few; V gene: TRBV5-1; CDR3 protein: CASSFLAGATTDTQYF; CDR3 DNA: TGCGCCAGCAGCTTCTTAGCGGGGGCTACCACAGATACGCAGTATTTT
D gene: .; J gene: TRBJ2-7; clone size: .; V gene: TRBV7-2; CDR3 protein: CASSFDPVPPYEQYF; CDR3 DNA: TGTGCCAGCAGCTTCGATCCAGTTCCTCCCTACGAGCAGTACTTC
D gene: .; J gene: TRBJ1-5; clone size: .; V gene: TRBV20-1; CDR3 protein: CSAREIRRNQPQHF; CDR3 DNA: TGCAGTGCTAGAGAGATACGGCGCAATCAGCCCCAGCATTTT
D gene: .; J gene: TRBJ1-2; clone size: few; V gene: TRBV6-1; CDR3 protein: CASSPPGIYGYTF; CDR3 DNA: TGTGCCAGCAGTCCCCCAGGGATCTATGGCTACACCTTC
D gene: TRBD2; J gene: TRBJ2-1; clone size: few; V gene: TRBV20-1; CDR3 protein: CSARPLAGVYNEQFF; CDR3 DNA: TGCAGTGCTAGGCCCCTAGCGGGGGTATACAATGAGCAGTTCTTC
D gene: .; J gene: TRBJ1-5; clone size: .; V gene: TRBV7-9; CDR3 protein: CASSLAGQGQPQHF; CDR3 DNA: TGTGCCAGCAGCTTAGCCGGGCAGGGCCAGCCCCAGCATTTT
D gene: .; J gene: TRBJ1-5; clone size: few; V gene: TRBV3-1; CDR3 protein: CASSYSTNQPQHF; CDR3 DNA: TGTGCCAGCAGTTACAGTACCAATCAGCCCCAGCATTTT
D gene: .; J gene: TRBJ2-7; clone size: many; V gene: TRBV5-1; CDR3 protein: CASSLRGGDTYEQYF; CDR3 DNA: TGCGCCAGCAGCTTGCGCGGCGGAGACACCTACGAGCAGTACTTC
D gene: .; J gene: TRBJ2-2; clone size: .; V gene: TRBV2; CDR3 protein: CASRQQDTGELFF; CDR3 DNA: TGTGCCAGCCGACAGCAGGACACCGGGGAGCTGTTTTTT
D gene: .; J gene: TRBJ1-6; clone size: .; V gene: TRBV7-2; CDR3 protein: CASSLGGNSPLHF; CDR3 DNA: TGTGCCAGCAGCTTAGGTGGCAATTCACCCCTCCACTTT
D gene: .; J gene: TRBJ2-5; clone size: few; V gene: TRBV10-1; CDR3 protein: CASSGSGETQYF; CDR3 DNA: TGCGCCAGCAGTGGTTCGGGAGAGACCCAGTACTTC
D gene: TRBD1; J gene: TRBJ2-2; clone size: .; V gene: TRBV12-5; CDR3 protein: CASGFGQGYTGELFF; CDR3 DNA: TGTGCTAGTGGTTTCGGACAGGGGTACACCGGGGAGCTGTTTTTT
D gene: .; J gene: TRBJ1-5; clone size: .; V gene: TRBV12-3/TRBV12-4; CDR3 protein: CASSFEDQPQHF; CDR3 DNA: TGTGCCAGCAGTTTCGAGGACCAGCCCCAGCATTTT
D gene: TRBD1; J gene: TRBJ2-5; clone size: .; V gene: TRBV27; CDR3 protein: CASSKQGSETQYF; CDR3 DNA: TGTGCCAGCAGCAAACAGGGGTCAGAGACCCAGTACTTC
D gene: TRBD1; J gene: TRBJ2-3; clone size: few; V gene: TRBV4-1; CDR3 protein: CASSRHPSGTDTTDTQYF; CDR3 DNA: TGCGCCAGCAGCCGGCACCCTTCCGGGACAGACACCACAGATACGCAGTATTTT
D gene: .; J gene: TRBJ1-6; clone size: many; V gene: TRBV27; CDR3 protein: CASSLDPTNSPLHF; CDR3 DNA: TGTGCCAGCAGTTTAGACCCGACGAATTCACCCCTCCACTTT
D gene: .; J gene: TRBJ1-5; clone size: few; V gene: TRBV4-3; CDR3 protein: CASSQEPGQGNQPQHF; CDR3 DNA: TGCGCCAGCAGCCAAGAACCCGGCCAGGGCAATCAGCCCCAGCATTTT
D gene: .; J gene: TRBJ1-5; clone size: .; V gene: TRBV30; CDR3 protein: CAWGGRDNNQPQHF; CDR3 DNA: TGTGCCTGGGGAGGCCGGGACAACAATCAGCCCCAGCATTTT
D gene: .; J gene: TRBJ2-5; clone size: .; V gene: TRBV28; CDR3 protein: CASRPPGVGRKREETQYF; CDR3 DNA: TGTGCCAGCAGGCCCCCAGGGGTGGGACGTAAGAGGGAAGAGACCCAGTACTTC
D gene: .; J gene: TRBJ2-7; clone size: .; V gene: TRBV5-1; CDR3 protein: CASSLGQGVVYEQYF; CDR3 DNA: TGCGCCAGCAGCTTGGGTCAGGGCGTAGTCTACGAGCAGTACTTC
D gene: TRBD1; J gene: TRBJ2-3; clone size: few; V gene: TRBV5-1; CDR3 protein: CASSWGPGRGRADTQYF; CDR3 DNA: TGCGCCAGCAGCTGGGGCCCCGGCAGGGGGCGTGCAGATACGCAGTATTTT
D gene: .; J gene: TRBJ1-3; clone size: .; V gene: TRBV20-1; CDR3 protein: CSAPSSGNTIYF; CDR3 DNA: TGCAGTGCGCCGAGCTCTGGAAACACCATATATTTT
D gene: .; J gene: TRBJ2-4; clone size: few; V gene: TRBV5-1; CDR3 protein: CASSFQVGHLRIQYF; CDR3 DNA: TGCGCCAGCAGCTTTCAGGTCGGACACCTTAGAATTCAGTACTTC
D gene: TRBD2; J gene: TRBJ2-3; clone size: .; V gene: TRBV12-3/TRBV12-4; CDR3 protein: CASSFQRGADTQYF; CDR3 DNA: TGTGCCAGCAGTTTCCAGCGGGGGGCAGATACGCAGTATTTT
D gene: .; J gene: TRBJ1-1; clone size: few; V gene: TRBV7-2; CDR3 protein: CASSSVGDTEAFF; CDR3 DNA: TGTGCCAGCAGCTCTGTTGGCGACACTGAAGCTTTCTTT
D gene: TRBD1; J gene: TRBJ1-2; clone size: few; V gene: TRBV4-3; CDR3 protein: CASSHTGGVYGYTF; CDR3 DNA: TGCGCCAGCAGCCATACAGGGGGCGTCTATGGCTACACCTTC
D gene: .; J gene: TRBJ2-7; clone size: few; V gene: TRBV5-6; CDR3 protein: CASSSWTEGYEQYF; CDR3 DNA: TGTGCCAGCAGCTCCTGGACAGAGGGCTACGAGCAGTACTTC
D gene: .; J gene: TRBJ1-6; clone size: .; V gene: TRBV9; CDR3 protein: CASSVGPVSSYNSPLHF; CDR3 DNA: TGTGCCAGCAGCGTAGGCCCGGTGAGCTCCTATAATTCACCCCTCCACTTT